This TCR beta chain was identified in a study of shared clonotypes between healthy human individuals. TCRdb's table, derived via immunoSEQ multiplex PCR, lists solely in-frame clones and lacks some. The data hold some 630,000 clones, with less than 80% observed a single time. In this sample, this clone turned up a few times. The receptor was isolated from a woman aged 25 to 39 in good health. Sequenced input: memory CD4+ T cells sorted from blood. Subset given: CD45RA-negative fraction.

The CDR3 nucleotides are TGCAGTGCTAGTAACTACAATGAGCAGTTCTTC. Amino acid sequence: CSASNYNEQFF. V gene TRBV20-1 combines with J gene TRBJ2-1; no clear D. This CDR3 has 11 residues. Germline CDR1 reads DFQATT; CDR2 reads SNEGSKA (reference sequence). Trimming shortened V by 3 bases and J by 3 bases, and 3 bases separated the two germline ends.